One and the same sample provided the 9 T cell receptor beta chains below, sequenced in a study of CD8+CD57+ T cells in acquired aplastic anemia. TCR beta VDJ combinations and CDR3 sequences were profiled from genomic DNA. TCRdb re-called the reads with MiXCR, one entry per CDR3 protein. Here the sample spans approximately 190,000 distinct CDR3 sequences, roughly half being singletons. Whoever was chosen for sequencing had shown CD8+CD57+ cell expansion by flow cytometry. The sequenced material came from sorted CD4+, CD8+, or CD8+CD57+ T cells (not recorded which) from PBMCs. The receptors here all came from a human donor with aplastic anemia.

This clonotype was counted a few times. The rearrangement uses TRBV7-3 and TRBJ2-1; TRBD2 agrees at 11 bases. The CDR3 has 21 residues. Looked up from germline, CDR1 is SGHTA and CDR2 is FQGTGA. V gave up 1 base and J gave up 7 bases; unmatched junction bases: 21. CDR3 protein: CASSLIGRRTGTSGRVNEQFF. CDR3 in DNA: TGTGCCAGCAGCTTAATCGGGCGGCGAACCGGGACTAGCGGAAGGGTGAATGAGCAGTTCTTC.

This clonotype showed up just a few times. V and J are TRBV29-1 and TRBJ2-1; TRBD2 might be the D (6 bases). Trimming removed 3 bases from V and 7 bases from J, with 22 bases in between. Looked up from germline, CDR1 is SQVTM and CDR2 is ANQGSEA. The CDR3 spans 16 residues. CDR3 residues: CSVDLTGTLQRNEQFF. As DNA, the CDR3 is TGCAGCGTTGATTTAACCGGGACTTTGCAGCGGAATGAGCAGTTCTTC.

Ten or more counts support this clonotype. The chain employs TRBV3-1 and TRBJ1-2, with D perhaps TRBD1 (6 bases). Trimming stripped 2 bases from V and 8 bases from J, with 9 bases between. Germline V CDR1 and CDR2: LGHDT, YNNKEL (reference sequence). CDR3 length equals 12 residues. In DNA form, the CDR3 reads TGTGCCAGCAGCCAAAATAGGGGGGGCTACACCTTC. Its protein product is CASSQNRGGYTF.

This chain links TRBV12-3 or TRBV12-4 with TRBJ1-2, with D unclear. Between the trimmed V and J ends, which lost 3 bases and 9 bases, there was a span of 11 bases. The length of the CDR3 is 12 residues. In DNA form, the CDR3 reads TGTGCCAGCAGTTTCAGGAACCAGCGCTACACCTTC. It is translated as CASSFRNQRYTF.

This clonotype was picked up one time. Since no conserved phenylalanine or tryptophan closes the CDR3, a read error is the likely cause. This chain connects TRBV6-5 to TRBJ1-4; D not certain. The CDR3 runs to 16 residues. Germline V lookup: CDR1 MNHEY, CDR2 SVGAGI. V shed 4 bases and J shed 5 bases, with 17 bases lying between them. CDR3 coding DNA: TGTGCCAGCAGTTTGAGGCTTCCGGGATTGAATGAAAAACTGTTTCTT. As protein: CASSLRLPGLNEKLFL.

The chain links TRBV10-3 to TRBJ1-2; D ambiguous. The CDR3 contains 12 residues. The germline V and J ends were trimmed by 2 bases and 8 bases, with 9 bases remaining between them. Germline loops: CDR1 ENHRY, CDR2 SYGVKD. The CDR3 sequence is CAISEVRTGYTF. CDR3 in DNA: TGTGCCATCAGTGAGGTGAGAACCGGCTACACCTTC.

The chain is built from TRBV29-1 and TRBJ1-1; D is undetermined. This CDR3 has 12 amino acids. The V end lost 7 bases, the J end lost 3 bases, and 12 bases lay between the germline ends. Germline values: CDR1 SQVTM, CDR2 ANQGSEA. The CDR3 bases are TGCAGCGGACGAGGGATTTACACTGAAGCTTTCTTT. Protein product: CSGRGIYTEAFF.

The CDR3 spells CAWNVGTLNTEAFF. In nucleotides, the CDR3 is TGTGCCTGGAATGTCGGAACCTTGAACACTGAAGCTTTCTTT. The chain carries TRBV30 and TRBJ1-1; no definite D call. The ends were cut back, 4 bases at V and 0 bases at J, with 12 bases in the middle. Germline V gene lookup returns CDR1 GTSNPN and CDR2 SVGIG (reference sequence). The CDR3 runs to 14 residues.

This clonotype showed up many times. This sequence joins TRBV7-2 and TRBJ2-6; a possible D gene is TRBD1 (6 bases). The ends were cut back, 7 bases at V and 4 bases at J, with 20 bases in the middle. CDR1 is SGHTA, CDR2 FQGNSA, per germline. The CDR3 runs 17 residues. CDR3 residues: CASNKPGQMWGANVLTF. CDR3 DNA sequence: TGTGCCAGCAACAAACCGGGACAAATGTGGGGGGCCAACGTCCTGACTTTC.